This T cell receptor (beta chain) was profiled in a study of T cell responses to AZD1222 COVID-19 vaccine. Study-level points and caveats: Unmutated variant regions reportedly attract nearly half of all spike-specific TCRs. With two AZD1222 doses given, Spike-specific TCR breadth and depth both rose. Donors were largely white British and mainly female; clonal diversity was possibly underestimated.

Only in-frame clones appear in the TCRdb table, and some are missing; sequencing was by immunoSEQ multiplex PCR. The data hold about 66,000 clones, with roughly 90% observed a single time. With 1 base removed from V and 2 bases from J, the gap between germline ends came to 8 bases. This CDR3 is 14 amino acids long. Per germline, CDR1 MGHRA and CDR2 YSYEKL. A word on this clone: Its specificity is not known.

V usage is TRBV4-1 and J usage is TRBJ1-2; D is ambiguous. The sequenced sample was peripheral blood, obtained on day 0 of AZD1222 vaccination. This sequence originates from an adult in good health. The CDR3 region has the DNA TGCGCCAGCAGCCAAGGCCAGGTAAACTATGGCTACACCTTC. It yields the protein CASSQGQVNYGYTF.